Here is one TCR beta chain with its context. Its specificity is unknown. The sample carries other DNA sequences with the same CDR3. This sample was included in a study of radiation and T cells in renal cell carcinoma. Whole-study context: Nephrectomy followed 15 Gy stereotactic body radiation by 4 weeks.

Points from the study as a whole: Pretreatment tumor biopsies were lacking, so baseline clonotypes are unknown.

The protocol was immunoSEQ multiplex PCR, while the TCRdb copy is restricted to in-frame clones and leaves out a portion. Found here are roughly 120,000 clones, approximately 78% of them singletons; the top ten hold about 3%. Stated time point: baseline pretreatment blood. Specified treatment: 15 Gy SBRT to primary tumor, nephrectomy 4 weeks later. Radiation-treated patients gave blood at baseline, week 2 and week 4. The V end was cut by 3 bases, the J end by 7 bases, with 18 bases between. CDR1 and CDR2 from the germline V gene are MNHNS and SASEGT. The CDR3 is made up of 15 amino acids. This material consisted of blood, taken from a patient whose treatment included radiotherapy and nephrectomy. This chain uses TRBV6-1 with TRBJ1-2, with D possibly being TRBD1 (6 bases). This sequence originates from a woman aged 55-70 years with renal cell carcinoma. The CDR3 DNA is TGTGCCAGCAGTGACCCTGACAGGCCAGTGGGTGGCTACACCTTC. This sequence encodes CASSDPDRPVGGYTF.